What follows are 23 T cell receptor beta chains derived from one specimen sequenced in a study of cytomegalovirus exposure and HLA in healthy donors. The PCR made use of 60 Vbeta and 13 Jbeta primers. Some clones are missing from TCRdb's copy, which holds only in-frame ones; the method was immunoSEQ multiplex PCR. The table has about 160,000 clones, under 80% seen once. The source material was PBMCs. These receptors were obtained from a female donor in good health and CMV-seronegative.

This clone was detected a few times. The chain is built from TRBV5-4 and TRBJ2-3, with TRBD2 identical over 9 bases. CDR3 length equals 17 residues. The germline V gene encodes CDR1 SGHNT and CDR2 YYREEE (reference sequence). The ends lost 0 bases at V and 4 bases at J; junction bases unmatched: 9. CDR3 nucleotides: TGTGCCAGCAGCTTGGGGGGGCGGGGGGGAGTATCAGATACGCAGTATTTT. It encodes CASSLGGRGGVSDTQYF.

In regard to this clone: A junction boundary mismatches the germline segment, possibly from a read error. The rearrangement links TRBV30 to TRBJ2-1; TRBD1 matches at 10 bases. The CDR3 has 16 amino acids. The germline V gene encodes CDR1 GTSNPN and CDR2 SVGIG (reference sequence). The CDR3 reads CAWRVGGTGATGEQFF. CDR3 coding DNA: TGTGCCTGGCGTGTGGGGGGGACAGGGGCCACCGGTGAGCAGTTCTTC.

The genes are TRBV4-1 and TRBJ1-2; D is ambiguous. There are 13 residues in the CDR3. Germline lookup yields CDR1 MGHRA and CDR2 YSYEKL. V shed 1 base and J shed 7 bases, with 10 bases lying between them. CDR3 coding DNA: TGCGCCAGCAGCCAAGTCCGGGGAAGTGGCTACACCTTC. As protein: CASSQVRGSGYTF.

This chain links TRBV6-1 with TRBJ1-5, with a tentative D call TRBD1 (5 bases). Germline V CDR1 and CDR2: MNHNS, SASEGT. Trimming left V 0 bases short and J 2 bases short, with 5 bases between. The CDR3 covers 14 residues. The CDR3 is CASSEAGGNQPQHF. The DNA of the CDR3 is TGTGCCAGCAGTGAAGCAGGGGGCAATCAGCCCCAGCATTTT.

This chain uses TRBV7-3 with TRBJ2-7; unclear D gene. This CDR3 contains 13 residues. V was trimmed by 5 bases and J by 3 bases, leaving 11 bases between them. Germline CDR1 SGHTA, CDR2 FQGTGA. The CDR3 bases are TGTGCCAGCAGCCCCCCAGGTCGCTACGAGCAGTACTTC. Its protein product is CASSPPGRYEQYF.

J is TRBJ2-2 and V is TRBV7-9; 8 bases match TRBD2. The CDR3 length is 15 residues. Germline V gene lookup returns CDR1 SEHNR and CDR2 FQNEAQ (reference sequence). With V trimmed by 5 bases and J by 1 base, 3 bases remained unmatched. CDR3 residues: CASSPSGQNTGELFF. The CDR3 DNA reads TGTGCCAGCAGCCCTAGCGGGCAGAACACCGGGGAGCTGTTTTTT.

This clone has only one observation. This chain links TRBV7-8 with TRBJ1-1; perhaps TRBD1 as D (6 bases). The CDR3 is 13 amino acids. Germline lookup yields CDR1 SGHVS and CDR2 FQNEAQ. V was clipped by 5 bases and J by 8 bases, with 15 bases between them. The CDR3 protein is CASSPPGGLEAFF. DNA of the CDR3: TGTGCCAGCAGCCCCCCCGGGGGGCTCGAAGCTTTCTTT.

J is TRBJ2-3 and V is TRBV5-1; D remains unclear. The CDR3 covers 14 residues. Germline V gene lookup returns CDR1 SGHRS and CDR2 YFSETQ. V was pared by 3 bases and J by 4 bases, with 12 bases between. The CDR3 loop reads CASSSLGPPDTQYF. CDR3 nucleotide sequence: TGCGCCAGCAGCTCGCTAGGCCCCCCAGATACGCAGTATTTT.

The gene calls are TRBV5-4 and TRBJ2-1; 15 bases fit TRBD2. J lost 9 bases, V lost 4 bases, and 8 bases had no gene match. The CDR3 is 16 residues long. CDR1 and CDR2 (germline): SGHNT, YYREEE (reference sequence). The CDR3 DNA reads TGTGCCAGCAGCAGATGGACTAGCGGGGGGGCCGGTGAGCAGTTCTTC. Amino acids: CASSRWTSGGAGEQFF.

Written as DNA, the CDR3 is TGCAGCGTTGACGGAGTGAGTCCCTACAATGAGCAGTTCTTC. It specifies CSVDGVSPYNEQFF. This chain uses TRBV29-1 with TRBJ2-1; no clear D. The germline gives CDR1 SQVTM, CDR2 ANQGSEA. Deletions cut 3 bases from V and 2 bases from J, with 11 bases between. The CDR3 is 14 amino acids.

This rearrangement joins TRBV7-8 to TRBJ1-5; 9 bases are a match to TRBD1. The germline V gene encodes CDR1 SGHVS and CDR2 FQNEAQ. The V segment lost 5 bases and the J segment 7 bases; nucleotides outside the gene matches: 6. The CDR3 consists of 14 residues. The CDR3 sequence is CASSPNRGQQPQHF. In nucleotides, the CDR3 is TGTGCCAGCAGCCCCAACAGGGGGCAGCAGCCCCAGCATTTT. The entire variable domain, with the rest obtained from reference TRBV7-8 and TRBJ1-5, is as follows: GAGVSQSPRYKVAKRGQDVALRCDPISGHVSLFWYQQALGQGPEFLTYFQNEAQLDKSGLPSDRFFAERPEGSVSTLKIQRTQQEDSAVYLCASSPNRGQQPQHFGDGTRLSIL.

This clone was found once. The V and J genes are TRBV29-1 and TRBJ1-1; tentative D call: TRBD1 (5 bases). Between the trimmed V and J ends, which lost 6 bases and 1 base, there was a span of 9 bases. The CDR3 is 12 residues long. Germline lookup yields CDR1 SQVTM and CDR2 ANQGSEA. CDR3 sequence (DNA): TGCAGCGTCTCGACAGCGAACACTGAAGCTTTCTTT. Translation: CSVSTANTEAFF.

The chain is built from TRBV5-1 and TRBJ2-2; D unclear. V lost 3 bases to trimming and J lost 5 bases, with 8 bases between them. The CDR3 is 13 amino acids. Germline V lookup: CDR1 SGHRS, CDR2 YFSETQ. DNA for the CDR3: TGCGCCAGCAGCTACCCGGGTACCGGGGAGCTGTTTTTT. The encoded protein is CASSYPGTGELFF.

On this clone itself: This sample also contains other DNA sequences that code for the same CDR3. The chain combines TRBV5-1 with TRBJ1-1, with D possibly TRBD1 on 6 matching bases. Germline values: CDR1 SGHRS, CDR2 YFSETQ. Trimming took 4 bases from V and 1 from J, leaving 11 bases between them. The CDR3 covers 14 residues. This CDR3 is CASSPDRQNTEAFF. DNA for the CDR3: TGCGCCAGCAGCCCGGACAGACAGAACACTGAAGCTTTCTTT.

The chain's CDR3 is CASSLEVRETQYF. CDR3 bases: TGTGCCAGCAGCTTAGAGGTCAGGGAGACCCAGTACTTC. V gene TRBV7-2 combines with J gene TRBJ2-5; no reliable D call. The CDR3 is made up of 13 amino acids. Trimming removed 1 base at V and 5 bases at J, with 8 bases between. Germline V gene sequence: CDR1 SGHTA, CDR2 FQGNSA.

CDR3 region: CASSSRQGTYNEQFF. CDR3 sequence (DNA): TGCGCCAGCAGCTCACGACAGGGTACCTACAATGAGCAGTTCTTC. This rearrangement joins TRBV5-1 to TRBJ2-1; 7 nucleotides match TRBD1. The CDR3 covers 15 residues. Germline V gene lookup returns CDR1 SGHRS and CDR2 YFSETQ. J was trimmed by 2 bases and V by 3 bases; bases with no gene match: 5.

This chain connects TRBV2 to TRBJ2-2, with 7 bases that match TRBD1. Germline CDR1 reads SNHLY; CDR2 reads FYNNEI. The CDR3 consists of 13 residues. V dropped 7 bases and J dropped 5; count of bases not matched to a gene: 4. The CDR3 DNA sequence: TGTGCCAGCATTGTACAGGGGACCGGGGAGCTGTTTTTT. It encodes CASIVQGTGELFF. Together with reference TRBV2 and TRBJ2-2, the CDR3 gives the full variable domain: EPEVTQTPSHQVTQMGQEVILRCVPISNHLYFYWYRQILGQKVEFLVSFYNNEISEKSEIFDDQFSVERPDGSNFTLKIRSTKLEDSAMYFCASIVQGTGELFFGEGSRLTVL.

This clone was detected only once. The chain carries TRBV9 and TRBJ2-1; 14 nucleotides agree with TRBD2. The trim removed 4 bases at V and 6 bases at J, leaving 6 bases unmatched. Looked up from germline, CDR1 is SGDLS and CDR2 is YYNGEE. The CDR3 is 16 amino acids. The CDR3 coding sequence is TGTGCCAGCAGCCCGACTAGCGGGAGGGAGTCCAATGAGCAGTTCTTC. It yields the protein CASSPTSGRESNEQFF.

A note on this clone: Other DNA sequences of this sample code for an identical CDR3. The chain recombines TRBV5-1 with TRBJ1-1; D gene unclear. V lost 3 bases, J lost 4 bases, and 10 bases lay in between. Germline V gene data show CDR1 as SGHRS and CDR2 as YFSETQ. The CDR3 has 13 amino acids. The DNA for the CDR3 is TGCGCCAGCAGCTCCGACCCGGGCACTGAAGCTTTCTTT. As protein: CASSSDPGTEAFF.

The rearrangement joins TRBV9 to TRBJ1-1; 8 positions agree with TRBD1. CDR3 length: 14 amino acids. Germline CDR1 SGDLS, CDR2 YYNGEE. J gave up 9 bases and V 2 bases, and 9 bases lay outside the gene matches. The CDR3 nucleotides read TGTGCCAGCAGCGTTTCCGGAGGACAGGGACAAGCTTTCTTT. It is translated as CASSVSGGQGQAFF.

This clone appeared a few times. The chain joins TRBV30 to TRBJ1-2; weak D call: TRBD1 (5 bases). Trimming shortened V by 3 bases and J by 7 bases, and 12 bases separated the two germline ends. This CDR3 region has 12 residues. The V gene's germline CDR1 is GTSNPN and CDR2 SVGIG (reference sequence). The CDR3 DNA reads TGTGCCTGGAGGCCTAATGGGGCTGGCTACACCTTC. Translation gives CAWRPNGAGYTF.

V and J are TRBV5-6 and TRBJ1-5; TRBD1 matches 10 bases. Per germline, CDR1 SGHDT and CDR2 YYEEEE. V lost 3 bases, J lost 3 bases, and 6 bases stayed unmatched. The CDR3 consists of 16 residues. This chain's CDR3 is CASSWGTGEVNQPQHF. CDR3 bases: TGTGCCAGCAGCTGGGGGACAGGGGAGGTCAATCAGCCCCAGCATTTT.

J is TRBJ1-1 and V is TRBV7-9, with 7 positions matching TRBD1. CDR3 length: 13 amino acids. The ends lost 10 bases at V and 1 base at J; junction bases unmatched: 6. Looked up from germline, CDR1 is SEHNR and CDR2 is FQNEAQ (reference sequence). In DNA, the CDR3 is TGTGCCACCCGGACAGGCGGGAACACTGAAGCTTTCTTT. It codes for CATRTGGNTEAFF.